The 3 T cell receptor beta chains reported below all come from one sample, sequenced in a study of T cell therapy after organ transplantation. These receptors' targets are unknown. Some clones are missing from TCRdb's copy, which holds only in-frame ones; the method was immunoSEQ multiplex PCR. The sample yields 45,000 to 50,000 clones, around 93% seen once. The sequences come from CD8+ T cells from blood, collected before autologous CMV-specific T cell therapy. The receptors were sampled from a human patient who had received a solid organ transplant and had CMV disease.

The V gene is TRBV5-1, the J gene TRBJ2-2, with 8 bases fitting TRBD2. The J segment lost 1 base and the V segment lost 2 bases, leaving 13 bases of the junction unmatched. CDR3 length: 19 amino acids. The germline CDR1 and CDR2 sequences are SGHRS and YFSETQ. CDR3 sequence reads: CASSLIGLAPRGNTGELFF. DNA for the CDR3: TGCGCCAGCAGCTTAATAGGACTAGCACCAAGAGGGAACACCGGGGAGCTGTTTTTT.

The V and J genes are TRBV6-6 and TRBJ2-2; the D is unclear. This CDR3 region has 14 residues. Germline V gene lookup returns CDR1 MNHNY and CDR2 SVGAGI (reference sequence). Between the trimmed V and J ends, which lost 4 bases and 6 bases, there was a span of 12 bases. Written as DNA, the CDR3 is TGTGCCAGCAGTTCATCCACCCTGGCCGGGGAGCTGTTTTTT. This encodes CASSSSTLAGELFF.

The rearrangement links TRBV5-1 to TRBJ1-2; D remains unclear. The CDR3 loop spans 13 amino acids. CDR1 and CDR2 (germline): SGHRS, YFSETQ. Trimming removed 4 bases at V and 4 bases at J, with 11 bases between. CDR3 protein: CASSPPSPYGYTF. Here the CDR3 DNA reads TGCGCCAGCAGCCCACCAAGCCCCTATGGCTACACCTTC.